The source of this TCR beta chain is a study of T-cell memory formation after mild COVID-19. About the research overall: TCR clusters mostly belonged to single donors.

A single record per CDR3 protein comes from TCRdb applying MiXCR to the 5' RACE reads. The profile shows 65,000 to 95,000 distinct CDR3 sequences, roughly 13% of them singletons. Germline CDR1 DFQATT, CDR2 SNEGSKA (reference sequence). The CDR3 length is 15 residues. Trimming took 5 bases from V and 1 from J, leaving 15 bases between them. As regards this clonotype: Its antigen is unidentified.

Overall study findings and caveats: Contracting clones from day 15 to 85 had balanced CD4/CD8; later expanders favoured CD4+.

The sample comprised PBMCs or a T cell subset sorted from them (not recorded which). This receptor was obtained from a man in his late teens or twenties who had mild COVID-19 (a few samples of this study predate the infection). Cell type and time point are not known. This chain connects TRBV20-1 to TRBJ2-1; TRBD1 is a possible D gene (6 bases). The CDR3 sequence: CSALAGDNSYNEQFF. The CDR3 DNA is TGCAGTGCTCTGGCTGGGGACAATTCCTACAATGAGCAGTTCTTC.